This T cell receptor (beta chain) was sequenced for a study of PD-1 blockade in classical Hodgkin lymphoma. Findings and limits, study-wide: Individuals who commenced nivolumab within less than 1 year of ASCT were excluded. CD4+ but not CD8+ TCR diversity rose significantly by C4D1. Nothing has yet pinned down what causes the repertoire differences, possibly disease activity or prior therapy. Diminished baseline TCR diversity has been reported in newly diagnosed patients relative to healthy donors.

Some clones are missing from TCRdb's copy, which holds only in-frame ones; the method was immunoSEQ multiplex PCR. The sample lists about 24,000 clones, approximately 81% seen once, with around a fifth in the top ten. V was pared by 0 bases and J by 2 bases, with 14 bases between. The CDR3 contains 16 residues. Germline CDR1 reads SGDLS; CDR2 reads YYNGEE. All the patients suffered relapse after autologous stem cell transplantation, and brentuximab vedotin exposure differed. In regard to this clone: Its antigen is unknown.

The chain couples TRBV9 to TRBJ2-5, with D possibly matching TRBD1 (5 bases). Sequenced material: peripheral blood mononuclear cells (PBMCs), taken before the second cycle of nivolumab. This TCR derives from a human donor with classical Hodgkin lymphoma. The CDR3 protein is CASSVGGDRRQETQYF. DNA for the CDR3: TGTGCCAGCAGCGTAGGAGGAGACAGACGACAAGAGACCCAGTACTTC. Full variable domain (missing parts from reference TRBV9 and TRBJ2-5): DSGVTQTPKHLITATGQRVTLRCSPRSGDLSVYWYQQSLDQGLQFLIQYYNGEERAKGNILERFSAQQFPDLHSELNLSSLELGDSALYFCASSVGGDRRQETQYFGPGTRLLVL.